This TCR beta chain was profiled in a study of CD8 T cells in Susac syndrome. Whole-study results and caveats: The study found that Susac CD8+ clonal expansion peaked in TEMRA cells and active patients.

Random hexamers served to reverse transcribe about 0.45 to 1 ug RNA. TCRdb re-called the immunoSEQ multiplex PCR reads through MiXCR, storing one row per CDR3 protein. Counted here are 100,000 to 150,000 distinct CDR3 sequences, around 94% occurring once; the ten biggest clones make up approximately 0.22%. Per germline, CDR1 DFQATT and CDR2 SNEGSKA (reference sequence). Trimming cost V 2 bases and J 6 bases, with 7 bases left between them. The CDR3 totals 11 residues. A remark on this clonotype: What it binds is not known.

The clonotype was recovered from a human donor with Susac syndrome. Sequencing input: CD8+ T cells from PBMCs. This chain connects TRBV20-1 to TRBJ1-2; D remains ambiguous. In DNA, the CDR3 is TGCAGTGCTAGACAGGAGGATGGCTACACCTTC. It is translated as CSARQEDGYTF.